What follows are 26 T cell receptor beta chains derived from one specimen sequenced in a study of blood T cell repertoires in COVID-19. TCRdb's table, derived via immunoSEQ multiplex PCR, lists solely in-frame clones and lacks some. The sample holds 400,000 to 500,000 clones, around nine tenths seen once. The sequenced sample consisted of PBMCs or T cells enriched from blood (not recorded which). The receptors come from a woman aged 18-29 years who had been exposed to COVID-19.

This clone came up once. V and J are TRBV4-1 and TRBJ2-7; TRBD1 aligns across 8 bases. V dropped 6 bases and J dropped 3; count of bases not matched to a gene: 7. This CDR3 has 14 amino acids. CDR1 MGHRA and CDR2 YSYEKL come from the germline V gene. The CDR3 bases are TGCGCCAGCAGATTTGACAGGGGCGACTACGAGCAGTACTTC. It translates to CASRFDRGDYEQYF.

This clone was detected a few times. The chain has TRBV7-2 and TRBJ1-1; D unresolved. Trimming took off 6 bases at V and 0 bases at J, with 11 bases between the two ends. The germline gives CDR1 SGHTA, CDR2 FQGNSA. The CDR3 length is 14 residues. The DNA of the CDR3 is TGTGCCAGCAGACCAGGCCAGCTGAACACTGAAGCTTTCTTT. Its protein product is CASRPGQLNTEAFF.

This clone was detected only a few times. The rearrangement links TRBV25-1 to TRBJ2-7; 9 bases match TRBD1. There are 15 residues in the CDR3. V lost 3 bases to trimming and J lost 4 bases; unmatched junction nucleotides: 7. Germline CDR1 is MGHDK and CDR2 is SYGVNS. The chain's CDR3 is CASSDPGQGNYEQYF. In DNA form, the CDR3 reads TGTGCCAGCAGTGACCCGGGACAGGGTAATTACGAGCAGTACTTC.

The chain employs TRBV5-8 and TRBJ1-1; 8 bases map to TRBD1. This CDR3 comprises 14 residues. Germline lookup yields CDR1 SGHTS and CDR2 YDEGEE. Trimming took 1 base from V and 3 from J; bases not matched to a gene: 2. The CDR3 region has the DNA TGTGCCAGCAGCTTGAACAGGGGGTACACTGAAGCTTTCTTT. Protein product: CASSLNRGYTEAFF.

The gene calls are TRBV28 and TRBJ2-7; 7 bases map to TRBD2. The CDR3 is 19 amino acids. V was clipped by 4 bases and J by 0 bases; unmatched bases: 18. CDR1 and CDR2 (germline): MDHEN, SYDVKM. CDR3 in DNA: TGTGCCAGCAGTTACCCCGGGCTAGCGGTTGGTACCCTCTCCTACGAGCAGTACTTC. It codes for CASSYPGLAVGTLSYEQYF.

The V and J genes are TRBV27 and TRBJ1-1; 12 bases match TRBD1. V trimming: 8 bases; J trimming: 5 bases; junction bases outside the gene matches: 12. This CDR3 spans 16 amino acids. Germline CDR1 is MNHEY and CDR2 is SMNVEV (reference sequence). In nucleotides, the CDR3 is TGTGCCAGCGTCCGGGACAGGGGGCCTTTTGGGACTGAAGCTTTCTTT. Protein sequence: CASVRDRGPFGTEAFF.

The chain is built from TRBV9 and TRBJ1-4, with 7 bases fitting TRBD1. The CDR3 extends over 13 amino acids. V dropped 3 bases and J dropped 6; count of bases not matched to a gene: 2. Germline V gene data show CDR1 as SGDLS and CDR2 as YYNGEE. This CDR3 is CASSDTGDEKLFF. CDR3 bases: TGTGCCAGCAGCGATACAGGGGATGAAAAACTGTTTTTT.

J is TRBJ2-5 and V is TRBV1; the listed D gene, TRBD1, was not tested against the DNA. TRBV1 is annotated as a pseudogene. The CDR3 spans 16 residues. CDR3 protein: CTSSQGLGRKWETQYF. The CDR3 DNA follows: TGCACCAGCAGCCAAGGGTTGGGCAGGAAATGGGAGACCCAGTACTTC.

This rearrangement joins TRBV19 to TRBJ2-5; TRBD2 matches 10 bases. Trimming removed 3 bases from V and 5 bases from J; junction bases left unmatched: 9. Per the germline V gene, CDR1 is LNHDA and CDR2 is SQIVND (reference sequence). This CDR3 region has 16 residues. CDR3 in DNA: TGTGCCAGTAGTATCCTGTCGACTAGCGGGTTGGAGACCCAGTACTTC. Its protein product is CASSILSTSGLETQYF. Complete variable domain (other parts from reference TRBV19 and TRBJ2-5): DGGITQSPKYLFRKEGQNVTLSCEQNLNHDAMYWYRQDPGQGLRLIYYSQIVNDFQKGDIAEGYSVSREKKESFPLTVTSAQKNPTAFYLCASSILSTSGLETQYFGPGTRLLVL.

The chain has TRBV11-2 and TRBJ1-3, with 8 bases identical to TRBD1. This CDR3 spans 17 amino acids. Germline-derived CDR1 and CDR2 are SGHAT and FQNNGV. With V trimmed by 5 bases and J by 3 bases, 12 bases remained unmatched. Written as DNA, the CDR3 is TGTGCCAGCAGCCCGACCCCCACAGGGGGAGGTGGAAACACCATATATTTT. Translation: CASSPTPTGGGGNTIYF. The variable domain in full, with the rest retrieved from reference TRBV11-2 and TRBJ1-3, is EAGVAQSPRYKIIEKRQSVAFWCNPISGHATLYWYQQILGQGPKLLIQFQNNGVVDDSQLPKDRFSAERLKGVDSTLKIQPAKLEDSAVYLCASSPTPTGGGGNTIYFGEGSWLTVV.

The gene calls are TRBV27 and TRBJ2-2; D gene uncertain. Germline V gene lookup returns CDR1 MNHEY and CDR2 SMNVEV (reference sequence). Trimming removed 1 base at V and 6 bases at J, with 15 bases between. The CDR3 consists of 16 residues. The DNA of the CDR3 is TGTGCCAGCAGTTTATACGGCGGTACTCCGGCCGGGGAGCTGTTTTTT. Translation: CASSLYGGTPAGELFF.

This clone was detected a few times. Here the CDR3 DNA reads TGTGCCAGCAGTTCCTGGACAGACTTCTATGGCTACACCTTC. Amino acid sequence: CASSSWTDFYGYTF. The chain recombines TRBV27 with TRBJ1-2; D perhaps matches TRBD1 (6 bases). Germline CDR1 MNHEY, CDR2 SMNVEV (reference sequence). There are 14 residues in the CDR3. V shed 4 bases and J shed 4 bases, with 13 bases lying between them.

V is TRBV3-1 (or the pseudogene TRBV3-2) and J is TRBJ2-1, with a tentative D call TRBD2 (6 bases). This CDR3 has 15 residues. Germline loops: CDR1 LGHDT, CDR2 YNNKEL (reference sequence). The V gene lost 3 bases and the J gene lost 5 bases, with 14 bases spanning the gap. The CDR3 loop reads CASSQAGLGDNEQFF. In DNA, the CDR3 is TGTGCCAGCAGCCAGGCGGGGTTGGGGGACAATGAGCAGTTCTTC.

The rearrangement links TRBV7-2 to TRBJ1-1; 9 bases align to TRBD1. The germline CDR1 and CDR2 sequences are SGHTA and FQGNSA. This CDR3 contains 13 residues. The V segment lost 8 bases and the J segment 3 bases; nucleotides outside the gene matches: 4. As DNA, the CDR3 is TGTGCCAGCTTGGACAGGGGTTACACTGAAGCTTTCTTT. Encoded protein: CASLDRGYTEAFF.

The gene calls are TRBV3-1 (or the pseudogene TRBV3-2) and TRBJ2-4; 11 bases agree with TRBD2. The CDR3 length is 20 residues. Germline CDR1 and CDR2: LGHDT and YNNKEL (reference sequence). V lost 4 bases and J lost 0; bases outside the gene matches: 14. CDR3 DNA: TGTGCCAGCAGCCCCACACTCGGGACTAGCGGTAACCTAGCCAAAAACATTCAGTACTTC. This translates into CASSPTLGTSGNLAKNIQYF.

The rearrangement joins TRBV24-1 to TRBJ2-5, with D possibly TRBD2 on 6 matching bases. CDR3 length: 16 residues. The V end was cut by 3 bases, the J end by 5 bases, with 18 bases between. The germline gives CDR1 KGHDR, CDR2 SFDVKD. The CDR3 DNA reads TGTGCCACCAGTGATGTTAGCGGAGGGTCCTCGGAGACCCAGTACTTC. This encodes CATSDVSGGSSETQYF.

The V and J genes are TRBV3-1 (or the pseudogene TRBV3-2) and TRBJ2-7; D remains unclear. The CDR3 spans 14 residues. The germline CDR1 and CDR2 sequences are LGHDT and YNNKEL (reference sequence). Trimming shortened V by 4 bases and J by 0 bases, and 10 bases separated the two germline ends. This CDR3 reads CASSPLWSSYEQYF. CDR3 DNA sequence: TGTGCCAGCAGCCCCTTATGGAGCTCCTACGAGCAGTACTTC.

This clone was observed at least ten times. The V and J genes are TRBV19 and TRBJ2-1; 7 bases are shared with TRBD1. Unmatched junction bases numbered 3, after V lost 5 bases and J lost 5 bases. The germline CDR1 and CDR2 sequences are LNHDA and SQIVND (reference sequence). There are 13 residues in the CDR3. Written as DNA, the CDR3 is TGTGCCAGTAGTCGCGGACAGGACAATGAGCAGTTCTTC. Protein product: CASSRGQDNEQFF. Full variable domain (missing parts from reference TRBV19 and TRBJ2-1): DGGITQSPKYLFRKEGQNVTLSCEQNLNHDAMYWYRQDPGQGLRLIYYSQIVNDFQKGDIAEGYSVSREKKESFPLTVTSAQKNPTAFYLCASSRGQDNEQFFGPGTRLTVL.

This clone was seen only once. V gene TRBV12-3 or TRBV12-4 combines with J gene TRBJ2-5; 7 nucleotides line up with TRBD1. The CDR3 length is 12 residues. Germline trimming cut 4 bases from V and 8 bases from J; bases unmatched to any gene: 4. CDR3 coding DNA: TGTGCCAGCAGTTCAGACAGGGCCACCCAGTACTTC. The encoded protein is CASSSDRATQYF.

V usage is TRBV27 and J usage is TRBJ2-7, with 7 bases identical to TRBD2. The J segment lost 1 base and the V segment lost 2 bases, leaving 2 bases of the junction unmatched. Germline-derived CDR1 and CDR2 are MNHEY and SMNVEV (reference sequence). The CDR3 contains 14 residues. The CDR3 spells CASSLAGESYEQYF. The CDR3 coding sequence is TGTGCCAGCAGTTTAGCGGGGGAGTCCTACGAGCAGTACTTC.

This rearrangement joins TRBV7-8 to TRBJ2-3, with D possibly matching TRBD1 (5 bases). In germline, CDR1 is SGHVS, CDR2 FQNEAQ. Between the trimmed V and J ends, which lost 1 base and 0 bases, there was a span of 8 bases. This CDR3 spans 15 amino acids. The CDR3 protein is CASSLDRSSTDTQYF. The CDR3 bases are TGTGCCAGCAGCTTAGACAGGTCTAGCACAGATACGCAGTATTTT.

The table lists this clone with a count of one. The chain couples TRBV5-5 to TRBJ2-5; perhaps TRBD1 as D (7 bases). The CDR3 sequence is 15 residues long. Looked up from germline, CDR1 is SGHKS and CDR2 is YYEKEE (reference sequence). V lost 7 bases, J lost 2 bases, and 18 bases lay in between. For the CDR3, the DNA is TGTGCCAGCGGGGACTGGACAGGCAAGCAAGAGACCCAGTACTTC. Protein sequence: CASGDWTGKQETQYF.

J is TRBJ2-1 and V is TRBV11-2; D unresolved. V was cut by 4 bases and J by 8 bases, with 3 bases left in between. The length of the CDR3 is 10 residues. CDR1 and CDR2 (germline): SGHAT, FQNNGV. The CDR3 spells CASSSDEQFF. As DNA, the CDR3 is TGTGCCAGCAGCTCAGATGAGCAGTTCTTC.

V usage is TRBV5-4 and J usage is TRBJ2-7, with TRBD2 matching 10 bases. V dropped 1 base and J dropped 3; count of bases not matched to a gene: 4. Looked up from germline, CDR1 is SGHNT and CDR2 is YYREEE (reference sequence). The CDR3 contains 15 residues. The CDR3 loop is CASSLPSGGYYEQYF. In DNA, the CDR3 is TGTGCCAGCAGCTTGCCTAGCGGGGGTTACTACGAGCAGTACTTC. The full variable domain, with the rest looked up from reference TRBV5-4 and TRBJ2-7, is ETGVTQSPTHLIKTRGQQVTLRCSSQSGHNTVSWYQQALGQGPQFIFQYYREEENGRGNFPPRFSGLQFPNYSSELNVNALELDDSALYLCASSLPSGGYYEQYFGPGTRLTVT.

This chain joins TRBV2 and TRBJ2-7; D is possibly TRBD1 (5 bases). CDR3 length: 13 amino acids. V shed 8 bases and J shed 2 bases, with 13 bases lying between them. Germline V gene sequence: CDR1 SNHLY, CDR2 FYNNEI. The CDR3 sequence is CASHDTGPYEQYF. The CDR3 DNA is TGTGCCAGCCACGATACAGGTCCCTACGAGCAGTACTTC.

This chain joins TRBV5-1 and TRBJ2-1; 8 positions agree with TRBD2. V shed 4 bases, J shed 0 bases, and the junction held 6 bases outside the gene matches. The CDR3 consists of 16 residues. CDR1 and CDR2 from the germline V gene are SGHRS and YFSETQ. CDR3 in amino acids: CASSPTSGYSYNEQFF. In DNA form, the CDR3 reads TGCGCCAGCAGCCCCACTAGCGGATACTCCTACAATGAGCAGTTCTTC.